This TCR beta chain was documented in a study of synovial regulatory T cells in juvenile arthritis. Study at large: Over 5 patients were on methotrexate and three were untreated. Study-level results: Compared with other blood Treg cells, inflammation-associated Treg cells had reduced TCR diversity. Largely private between patients, iaTreg TCR repertoires showed partial overlap with synovial Teff and blood CPL repertoires.

This clone is large by frequency. Its antigen is not known. Clones were read by immunoSEQ multiplex PCR, and TCRdb kept only the in-frame ones, dropping some. This sample lists about 1,100 clones; its ten largest clones have approximately 5.5%. The CDR3 runs 15 residues. The DNA is not on file. The germline V gene encodes CDR1 MNHNY and CDR2 SVGAGI (reference sequence). The sequencing sample was made of Treg cells from blood. The subset is: HLA-DR+ inflammation-associated blood Treg cells. This TCR derives from a donor aged 2-30 years with juvenile idiopathic arthritis. The V call is TRBV6-6, the J call TRBJ1-5; TCRdb's D call, TRBD1, is unchecked because there is no DNA. CDR3 sequence: CASSKQGGQAQPQHF.